Sequencing of this TCR beta chain was carried out in a study of T-cell reconstitution after alpha-beta-depleted transplantation in children. The CDR3 has 11 amino acids. Looked up from germline, CDR1 is SEHNR and CDR2 is FQNEAQ (reference sequence). Trimming left V 4 bases short and J 11 bases short, with 12 bases between. Unique molecular identifiers were used in preparing the TCRbeta library. TCRdb analysed the PCR reads with MiXCR anew, one entry per CDR3 protein. The sample yields some 190,000 distinct CDR3 sequences, over 8.5% seen once. Study results and caveats: Expanded graft clones, several hundred of them, were reportedly the source of alpha-beta T cells about two months after transplant. Diversity of TCRbeta at day 60 was high in some patients, arising from surviving recipient T cells and thymic progenitors. Once a year had passed after transplant, T-cell counts and diversity came mostly from newly produced T cells.

This clonotype occurred many times. What it binds is unknown. The rearrangement links TRBV7-9 to TRBJ2-7; D perhaps matches TRBD1 (5 bases). This TCR came from a boy between 2 and 15 years old with acute myeloid leukemia, due to receive a stem cell transplant. Sequenced material: PBMCs, taken before TCRalphabeta/CD19-depleted stem cell transplant. This CDR3 is CASSWQGGEYF. For the CDR3, the DNA is TGTGCCAGCAGCTGGCAGGGTGGGGAGTACTTC.